This section outlines one T cell receptor beta chain sequence together with its context. Generated by immunoSEQ multiplex PCR, the TCRdb table keeps only in-frame clones and is missing some. The table lists some 130,000 clones, around four fifths of them singletons. Adults between about 18 and 89 years of age took part from about two dozen US areas. V was trimmed by 4 bases and J by 4 bases, leaving 16 bases between them. The germline gives CDR1 GTSNPN, CDR2 SVGIG (reference sequence). The CDR3 contains 14 residues. The sample originates from a study of blood T cell repertoires in COVID-19. This clonotype was obtained from a man between 40 and 49 years old with acute COVID-19. V gene TRBV30 combines with J gene TRBJ1-2; D is perhaps TRBD1 (5 bases). Sequenced input: PBMCs or T cells enriched from blood (not recorded which). The CDR3 loop reads CAWKVGEGPYGYTF. Written as DNA, the CDR3 is TGTGCCTGGAAGGTAGGGGAAGGCCCCTATGGCTACACCTTC.